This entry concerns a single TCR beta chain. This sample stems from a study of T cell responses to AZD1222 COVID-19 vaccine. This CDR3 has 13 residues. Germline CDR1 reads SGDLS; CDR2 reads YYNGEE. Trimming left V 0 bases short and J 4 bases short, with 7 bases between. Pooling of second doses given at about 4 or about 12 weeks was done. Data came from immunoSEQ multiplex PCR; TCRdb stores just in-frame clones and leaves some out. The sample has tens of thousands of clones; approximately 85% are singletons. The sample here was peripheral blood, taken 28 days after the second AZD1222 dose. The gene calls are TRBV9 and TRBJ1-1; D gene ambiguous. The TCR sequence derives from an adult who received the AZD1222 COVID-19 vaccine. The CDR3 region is CASSVGSGTEAFF. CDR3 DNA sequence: TGTGCCAGCAGCGTAGGTTCCGGCACTGAAGCTTTCTTT.